This note documents a single TCR beta chain sequence. Other nucleotide sequences from this sample produce the same CDR3. Method: immunoSEQ multiplex PCR; TCRdb's copy keeps in-frame clones and lacks some. The table shows 2,100,000 or so clones, with 95% occurring only once. The sample originates from a study of shared clonotypes between healthy human individuals. The CDR3 is 15 residues long. Germline V CDR1 and CDR2: SGHRS, YFSETQ. V was pared by 3 bases and J by 4 bases, with 3 bases of the junction left unmatched. The chain carries TRBV5-1 and TRBJ1-5; 11 nucleotides agree with TRBD1. The receptor's source is a man aged 18 to 30 in good health. The sequencing input was naive CD4+ T cells sorted from blood. Subset here: CD45RA+ positively selected. The CDR3: CASSWGTGGNQPQHF. The CDR3 coding sequence is TGCGCCAGCAGCTGGGGGACAGGGGGTAATCAGCCCCAGCATTTT.